These 24 T cell receptor beta chains share one sample of origin, sequenced in a study of chemoradiotherapy in HPV16-positive cancers. Libraries were prepared by immunoSEQ multiplex PCR; TCRdb keeps only in-frame clonotypes and omits some of them. In the table there are 20,000 to 25,000 clones, 80% to 90% of which are singletons. The source material was blood, sampled from a patient who underwent chemoradiotherapy. Source of these receptors: a human donor with HPV-associated anogenital cancer.

V is TRBV7-9 and J is TRBJ2-5; no clear D gene. Germline V gives CDR1 SEHNR, CDR2 FQNEAQ (reference sequence). Trimming left V 4 bases short and J 4 bases short, with 4 bases between. The CDR3 totals 11 residues. The CDR3 spells CASSSLETQYF. The CDR3, as DNA: TGTGCCAGCAGCTCACTAGAGACCCAGTACTTC.

The V call is TRBV27, the J call TRBJ2-1, with TRBD1 as a possible D gene (6 bases). V dropped 3 bases and J dropped 10 bases, with 28 bases sitting between them. CDR3 length: 18 amino acids. Germline CDR1 and CDR2: MNHEY and SMNVEV (reference sequence). The CDR3, as DNA: TGTGCCAGCAGTTTGAGGGGGAAGCCGAGACTCGCAGACCAAGAGCAGTTCTTC. Protein product: CASSLRGKPRLADQEQFF.

This CDR3 reads CATSRAGEGADTQYF. CDR3 DNA: TGTGCCACCAGCAGGGCGGGTGAGGGGGCAGATACGCAGTATTTT. The chain employs TRBV15 and TRBJ2-3; D perhaps matches TRBD1 (6 bases). This CDR3 comprises 15 residues. The V end was cut by 3 bases, the J end by 4 bases, with 14 bases between. Germline CDR1 reads LNHNV; CDR2 reads YYDKDF (reference sequence).

The chain uses TRBV25-1 and TRBJ1-4; D is perhaps TRBD1 (6 bases). The germline V gene has CDR1 MGHDK and CDR2 SYGVNS. The V end was cut by 3 bases, the J end by 6 bases, with 17 bases between. The CDR3 is 16 residues long. CDR3 in DNA: TGTGCCAGCAGTGAGGTGGGGGCGCGGGTTGATGAAAAACTGTTTTTT. Its protein is CASSEVGARVDEKLFF.

This rearrangement joins TRBV29-1 to TRBJ1-2; no reliable D call. CDR3 length equals 13 residues. Per germline, CDR1 SQVTM and CDR2 ANQGSEA. V lost 4 bases and J 0 bases, leaving 9 bases between the germline ends. This chain's CDR3 is CSVGPGSNYGYTF. For the CDR3, the DNA is TGCAGCGTTGGCCCGGGATCTAACTATGGCTACACCTTC.

The chain couples TRBV7-9 to TRBJ2-5; no clear D gene. This CDR3 spans 15 amino acids. Germline loops: CDR1 SEHNR, CDR2 FQNEAQ (reference sequence). With 5 bases removed from V and 1 base from J, the gap between germline ends came to 14 bases. CDR3 coding DNA: TGTGCCAGCAGCCTCACCCTTATTTTCCAAGAGACCCAGTACTTC. Its protein is CASSLTLIFQETQYF.

V usage is TRBV2 and J usage is TRBJ2-2, with TRBD1 matching 10 bases. Trimming removed 6 bases from V and 4 bases from J; junction bases left unmatched: 8. From germline, CDR1 is SNHLY and CDR2 FYNNEI. The length of the CDR3 is 16 residues. The CDR3 loop is CASSSRQGAGTGELFF. CDR3 in DNA: TGTGCCAGCAGCTCTCGACAGGGGGCGGGCACCGGGGAGCTGTTTTTT.

The V gene is TRBV6-6, the J gene TRBJ2-3, with D perhaps TRBD2 (6 bases). Between the trimmed V and J ends, which lost 5 bases and 2 bases, there was a span of 8 bases. CDR3 length: 13 amino acids. Germline loops: CDR1 MNHNY, CDR2 SVGAGI (reference sequence). CDR3 DNA sequence: TGTGCCAGCAGTCTAGCGTTCACAGATACGCAGTATTTT. It is translated as CASSLAFTDTQYF.

The rearrangement uses TRBV28 and TRBJ2-7; D tentatively reads TRBD1 or TRBD2 (5 bases each). This CDR3 contains 12 residues. V lost 8 bases and J 2 bases, leaving 10 bases between the germline ends. Germline-derived CDR1 and CDR2 are MDHEN and SYDVKM. The CDR3 is CASGGRTYEQYF. CDR3 nucleotides: TGTGCCAGCGGGGGACGGACCTACGAGCAGTACTTC.

The chain uses TRBV5-6 and TRBJ1-1, with 9 bases aligning to TRBD1. V lost 4 bases and J lost 5; bases outside the gene matches: 15. This CDR3 is 17 amino acids long. Germline-derived CDR1 and CDR2 are SGHDT and YYEEEE. The CDR3 nucleotides are TGTGCCAGCAGCGCGACGAGATTAGGACAGGGGAGGACTGAAGCTTTCTTT. Its translation is CASSATRLGQGRTEAFF.

V gene TRBV5-1 combines with J gene TRBJ1-2; 8 bases line up with TRBD1. In germline, CDR1 is SGHRS, CDR2 YFSETQ. The CDR3 extends over 13 amino acids. Unmatched junction bases numbered 7, after V lost 4 bases and J lost 8 bases. DNA for the CDR3: TGCGCCAGCAGCCGCGGGGGACAGGAAGGCTACACCTTC. This codes for CASSRGGQEGYTF.

The chain couples TRBV27 to TRBJ2-7; tentatively, D is TRBD1 (5 bases). CDR1 and CDR2 from the germline V gene are MNHEY and SMNVEV (reference sequence). V lost 5 bases and J lost 1, with 9 bases in between. The CDR3 runs 13 residues. The CDR3 DNA reads TGTGCCAGCAGTACCGACAGATCCTACGAGCAGTACTTC. Its translation: CASSTDRSYEQYF.

The genes are TRBV6-5 and TRBJ2-2; D possibly matches TRBD1 or TRBD2 (6 bases each). V was cut by 6 bases and J by 6 bases, with 17 bases left in between. Per germline, CDR1 MNHEY and CDR2 SVGAGI. The length of the CDR3 is 15 residues. CDR3 loop: CASRPTGAGAGELFF. The CDR3 DNA follows: TGTGCCAGCAGGCCTACGGGGGCCGGGGCCGGGGAGCTGTTTTTT.

The gene calls are TRBV20-1 and TRBJ2-7; D is undetermined. From germline, CDR1 is DFQATT and CDR2 SNEGSKA (reference sequence). This CDR3 comprises 11 residues. Trimming shortened V by 5 bases and J by 4 bases, and 9 bases separated the two germline ends. The CDR3 sequence is CSAAGSYEQYF. CDR3 in DNA: TGCAGTGCTGCCGGGTCTTACGAGCAGTACTTC.

The chain employs TRBV12-5 and TRBJ2-5; D remains unclear. The V and J ends lost 0 bases and 7 bases respectively, with 9 bases between them. This CDR3 has 13 residues. In germline, CDR1 is LGHNT, CDR2 FRNRAP. CDR3 sequence reads: CASGLVGHGTQYF. Here the CDR3 DNA reads TGTGCTAGTGGTTTGGTGGGCCATGGGACCCAGTACTTC.

The chain uses TRBV6-1 and TRBJ2-7; 9 bases match TRBD1. V shed 3 bases, J shed 1 base, and the junction held 4 bases outside the gene matches. Germline lookup yields CDR1 MNHNS and CDR2 SASEGT. CDR3 size: 15 residues. The CDR3 nucleotides are TGTGCCAGCAGTGATCCGGGACAGGGATCCTACGAGCAGTACTTC. It codes for CASSDPGQGSYEQYF.

The J gene is TRBJ1-5, the V gene TRBV5-5; D is undetermined. Trimming stripped 0 bases from V and 2 bases from J, with 15 bases between. CDR1 and CDR2 from the germline V gene are SGHKS and YYEKEE (reference sequence). This CDR3 has 17 residues. The CDR3 DNA reads as TGTGCCAGCAGCTTGGAGGTGGGCGTTTTCGGCAATCAGCCCCAGCATTTT. Its protein is CASSLEVGVFGNQPQHF.

V gene TRBV18 combines with J gene TRBJ2-1; the D gene could be TRBD1 or TRBD2 (5 bases each). Germline lookup yields CDR1 KGHSH and CDR2 LQKENI. Trimming took 1 base from V and 1 from J, leaving 17 bases between them. The CDR3 runs 18 residues. CDR3 DNA: TGTGCCAGCTCACCACAGGCAGGGAGCCCCCTTTCCTACAATGAGCAGTTCTTC. Translation gives CASSPQAGSPLSYNEQFF.

The chain carries TRBV28 and TRBJ1-5; D unclear. Trimming took 5 bases from V and 4 from J, leaving 12 bases between them. CDR3 size: 14 residues. The germline V gene encodes CDR1 MDHEN and CDR2 SYDVKM. The CDR3 sequence is CASSPGGANQPQHF. The DNA of the CDR3 is TGTGCCAGCAGTCCGGGAGGTGCAAATCAGCCCCAGCATTTT. Together with reference TRBV28 and TRBJ1-5, the CDR3 gives the full variable domain: DVKVTQSSRYLVKRTGEKVFLECVQDMDHENMFWYRQDPGLGLRLIYFSYDVKMKEKGDIPEGYSVSREKKERFSLILESASTNQTSMYLCASSPGGANQPQHFGDGTRLSIL.

This sequence joins TRBV7-9 and TRBJ2-1, with no clear D. The CDR3 length is 11 residues. Per the germline V gene, CDR1 is SEHNR and CDR2 is FQNEAQ (reference sequence). V was trimmed by 3 bases and J by 7 bases, leaving 4 bases between them. CDR3 in amino acids: CASSLGNEQFF. The CDR3 nucleotides are TGTGCCAGCAGCTTGGGGAATGAGCAGTTCTTC.

The chain combines TRBV11-2 with TRBJ1-4, with unresolved D. Germline V gene sequence: CDR1 SGHAT, CDR2 FQNNGV. Trimming stripped 1 base from V and 5 bases from J, with 14 bases between. The CDR3 extends over 16 amino acids. The CDR3 DNA is TGTGCCAGCAGCTTAGTTGGTTTCAGGTCCAATGAAAAACTGTTTTTT. It encodes CASSLVGFRSNEKLFF.

The genes are TRBV5-4 and TRBJ2-5; 12 bases line up with TRBD2. Germline V gene data show CDR1 as SGHNT and CDR2 as YYREEE (reference sequence). The CDR3 runs 14 residues. With 9 bases clipped from V and 5 bases from J, the junction kept 8 bases outside the gene matches. The CDR3 loop reads CAIGLAGRDETQYF. DNA for the CDR3: TGTGCCATCGGACTAGCGGGAAGGGACGAGACCCAGTACTTC.

The J gene is TRBJ2-7, the V gene TRBV5-6; the D is unclear. Trimming removed 4 bases from V and 4 bases from J, with 15 bases in between. Germline-derived CDR1 and CDR2 are SGHDT and YYEEEE. This CDR3 has 14 amino acids. The CDR3 loop reads CASSPGRSLYEQYF. The CDR3, as DNA: TGTGCCAGCAGCCCTGGAAGGAGTCTTTACGAGCAGTACTTC.

The V gene is TRBV5-1, the J gene TRBJ1-2; D gene unclear. The CDR3 runs to 15 residues. Trimming left V 0 bases short and J 2 bases short, with 11 bases between. CDR1 and CDR2 (germline): SGHRS, YFSETQ. The CDR3: CASSLDGQSNYGYTF. Here the CDR3 DNA reads TGCGCCAGCAGCTTGGACGGCCAATCAAACTATGGCTACACCTTC.